The 4 T cell receptor beta chains below all came from one sample that was sequenced in a study of blood T cell repertoires in COVID-19. The assay was immunoSEQ multiplex PCR, and TCRdb's table has in-frame clones only and misses some. The sample consists of 100,000 to 150,000 clones, approximately 81% of them appearing once. The sequenced material came from peripheral blood. These receptors were collected from a man older than 75 with COVID-19, enrolled during active disease.

This clone came up a few times. The V gene is TRBV25-1, the J gene TRBJ1-2; the match to TRBD1 covers 7 bases. This CDR3 spans 16 amino acids. Trimming cost V 2 bases and J 4 bases; bases outside gene matches: 10. Germline V gene lookup returns CDR1 MGHDK and CDR2 SYGVNS. CDR3 nucleotide sequence: TGTGCCAGCAGTGAACTACAGGGGAAGGGGGGCTATGGCTACACCTTC. Its protein is CASSELQGKGGYGYTF.

The chain links TRBV5-1 to TRBJ1-2; D is possibly TRBD1 (6 bases). Deletions cut 4 bases from V and 5 bases from J, with 12 bases between. Germline V CDR1 and CDR2: SGHRS, YFSETQ. There are 13 residues in the CDR3. The CDR3 here is CASSVTGPYGYTF. The CDR3 coding sequence is TGCGCCAGCAGCGTCACAGGGCCGTATGGCTACACCTTC.

This chain joins TRBV5-1 and TRBJ2-3, with a weak D call TRBD2 (6 bases). Trimming shortened V by 0 bases and J by 0 bases, and 11 bases separated the two germline ends. The CDR3 contains 16 residues. Germline-derived CDR1 and CDR2 are SGHRS and YFSETQ. The CDR3 reads CASSLAPGTSTDTQYF. The CDR3 DNA reads as TGCGCCAGCAGCTTGGCGCCGGGGACTAGCACAGATACGCAGTATTTT.

Notes on this clone: Its ends do not fully match the called genes, so a read error is possible. This chain connects TRBV6-5 to TRBJ2-7, with 8 positions matching TRBD1. Germline CDR1 and CDR2: MNHEY and SVGAGI. This CDR3 is built from 12 residues. The CDR3 reads CASSYSGDRFRF. In DNA, the CDR3 is TGTGCCAGCAGTTACTCCGGGGACAGGTTTAGGTTC.